Following are 23 T cell receptor beta chains from one sample sequenced in a study of blood T cells in healthy people across ages. A second PCR, run for about 6 to 11 cycles, used a sample-barcoded 5' primer plus a J-beta primer mix. A single record per CDR3 protein comes from TCRdb applying MiXCR to the 5' RACE reads. Of 700,000 to 1,000,000 distinct CDR3 sequences listed, roughly 44% are singletons. Sequencing was done on a sample of blood. These receptors were obtained from a man between 60 and 70 years old in good health.

J is TRBJ2-4 and V is TRBV20-1; 7 positions match TRBD2. The J call is in doubt because the DNA end fits TRBJ2-7 better. The CDR3 has 11 residues. The V gene's germline CDR1 is DFQATT and CDR2 SNEGSKA (reference sequence). CDR3 residues: CSAGEGYEQYF. The CDR3 DNA reads TGCAGTGCTGGGGAGGGATACGAGCAGTACTTC.

This clonotype has just a few counts. The V call is TRBV6-5, the J call TRBJ1-2; perhaps TRBD1 as D (5 bases). This CDR3 has 16 residues. Trimming left V 6 bases short and J 0 bases short, with 17 bases between. Germline V gene data show CDR1 as MNHEY and CDR2 as SVGAGI. CDR3 bases: TGTGCCAGCAGACCCCCCGGGACCGGCACTAACTATGGCTACACCTTC. Residues: CASRPPGTGTNYGYTF.

The chain couples TRBV4-3 to TRBJ1-6; weak D call: TRBD1 (5 bases). V was trimmed by 0 bases and J by 4 bases, leaving 10 bases between them. CDR1 is LGHNA and CDR2 is YSLEER in the germline V gene. The CDR3 contains 16 residues. The CDR3 nucleotides are TGCGCCAGCAGCCAAGATAGAACAGGTTATAATTCACCCCTCCACTTT. This codes for CASSQDRTGYNSPLHF.

This chain links TRBV5-1 with TRBJ2-3; D tentatively reads TRBD1 or TRBD2 (5 bases each). With 4 bases removed from V and 0 bases from J, the gap between germline ends came to 12 bases. The CDR3 spans 15 residues. Germline V gene data show CDR1 as SGHRS and CDR2 as YFSETQ. CDR3 sequence reads: CASSRTGRSTDTQYF. CDR3 coding DNA: TGCGCCAGCAGCCGCACGGGGCGTAGCACAGATACGCAGTATTTT.

The CDR3 reads CANRTQGNYEQYF. Written as DNA, the CDR3 is TGTGCCAACAGGACACAGGGTAACTACGAGCAGTACTTC. The V gene is TRBV27, the J gene TRBJ2-7; tentative D call: TRBD1 (6 bases). Trimming left V 10 bases short and J 3 bases short, with 16 bases between. The germline V gene encodes CDR1 MNHEY and CDR2 SMNVEV (reference sequence). This CDR3 is built from 13 residues.

The rearrangement links TRBV6-1 to TRBJ1-2; tentative D call: TRBD1 (5 bases). V was pared by 6 bases and J by 0 bases, with 14 bases between. The germline gives CDR1 MNHNS, CDR2 SASEGT. The CDR3 loop spans 15 amino acids. The CDR3 DNA is TGTGCCAGCAGAAGAAAAACAGGTTCTAACTATGGCTACACCTTC. Its translation is CASRRKTGSNYGYTF.

The chain has TRBV7-9 and TRBJ2-5; no firm D call. Germline V CDR1 and CDR2: SEHNR, FQNEAQ (reference sequence). The CDR3 runs 14 residues. V was clipped by 1 base and J by 2 bases, with 8 bases between them. The CDR3 is CASSLVGKQETQYF. CDR3 DNA sequence: TGTGCCAGCAGCTTAGTGGGCAAACAAGAGACCCAGTACTTC.

The V call is TRBV11-1, the J call TRBJ2-7; TRBD1 matches at 9 bases. CDR3 length equals 14 residues. J gave up 3 bases and V 5 bases, and 5 bases lay outside the gene matches. CDR1 and CDR2 (germline): SGHAT, FQDESV (reference sequence). The chain's CDR3 is CASSLQGAIYEQYF. For the CDR3, the DNA is TGTGCCAGCAGCCTACAGGGGGCAATCTACGAGCAGTACTTC.

This clonotype appeared a few times. The chain employs TRBV4-1 and TRBJ1-2, with TRBD1 as a possible D gene (5 bases). CDR3 length equals 14 residues. Deletions cut 3 bases from V and 6 bases from J, with 14 bases between. CDR1 is MGHRA and CDR2 is YSYEKL in the germline V gene. CDR3 in amino acids: CASSQAGDRNGYTF. Here the CDR3 DNA reads TGCGCCAGCAGCCAGGCCGGGGACCGGAATGGCTACACCTTC.

J is TRBJ2-3 and V is TRBV20-1; D gene unclear. Trimming left V 0 bases short and J 0 bases short, with 7 bases between. Germline values: CDR1 DFQATT, CDR2 SNEGSKA (reference sequence). The CDR3 has 14 residues. CDR3 residues: CSARDYPSTDTQYF. The CDR3 nucleotides read TGCAGTGCTAGAGACTACCCTAGCACAGATACGCAGTATTTT.

A single count supports this clonotype. This chain connects TRBV12-5 to TRBJ2-2; D uncertain. The CDR3 runs to 15 residues. Deletions cut 2 bases from V and 2 bases from J, with 9 bases between. The germline gives CDR1 LGHNT, CDR2 FRNRAP. CDR3 coding DNA: TGTGCTAGTGGTTTGTCAGCTGGCAACACCGGGGAGCTGTTTTTT. This codes for CASGLSAGNTGELFF.

The chain recombines TRBV7-9 with TRBJ2-7; D remains unclear. CDR1 is SEHNR and CDR2 is FQNEAQ in the germline V gene (reference sequence). V was trimmed by 5 bases and J by 6 bases, leaving 11 bases between them. The CDR3 runs 12 residues. The CDR3 nucleotides read TGTGCCAGCAGCCCCGGTCCCCTCGAGCAGTACTTC. It specifies CASSPGPLEQYF.

This chain joins TRBV6-6 and TRBJ2-7, with TRBD1 identical over 9 bases. Trimming at V came to 7 bases and at J to 7 bases, leaving 14 bases not matched to a gene. This CDR3 has 15 residues. Germline CDR1 is MNHNY and CDR2 is SVGAGI (reference sequence). CDR3 sequence reads: CASKPEGTGLLEQYF. The CDR3 nucleotides are TGTGCCAGCAAACCTGAGGGGACAGGGTTGTTAGAGCAGTACTTC.

This chain connects TRBV24-1 to TRBJ2-2, with a weak D call TRBD2 (7 bases). Germline V gene data show CDR1 as KGHDR and CDR2 as SFDVKD. The CDR3 is 18 amino acids. Trimming removed 1 base at V and 3 bases at J, with 17 bases between. In nucleotides, the CDR3 is TGTGCCACCAGTGATTTAACGGGGGGCGTATTGGACACCGGGGAGCTGTTTTTT. Translation: CATSDLTGGVLDTGELFF.

The chain couples TRBV4-3 to TRBJ1-1; D possibly corresponds to TRBD1 (5 bases). The V end was cut by 4 bases, the J end by 6 bases, with 9 bases between. This CDR3 has 12 residues. Germline values: CDR1 LGHNA, CDR2 YSLEER. CDR3 region: CASSRGESEAFF. CDR3 DNA: TGCGCCAGCAGCCGGGGGGAGTCTGAAGCTTTCTTT.

This clonotype was seen more than once but under ten times. CDR3 bases: TGCAGTGCTAGGAGTGTGGGACAATATAATTCACCCCTCCACTTT. Translating gives CSARSVGQYNSPLHF. The rearrangement joins TRBV20-1 to TRBJ1-6; TRBD1 might be the D (6 bases). Trimming left V 3 bases short and J 4 bases short, with 13 bases between. The CDR3 is 15 residues long. Per germline, CDR1 DFQATT and CDR2 SNEGSKA (reference sequence).

The chain couples TRBV5-1 to TRBJ2-6; no definite D call. The CDR3 runs to 15 residues. Germline values: CDR1 SGHRS, CDR2 YFSETQ. Trimming cost V 3 bases and J 0 bases, with 7 bases left between them. CDR3 in amino acids: CASSYWRSGANVLTF. Here the CDR3 DNA reads TGCGCCAGCAGCTATTGGCGCTCTGGGGCCAACGTCCTGACTTTC.

The chain links TRBV13 to TRBJ2-7, with no clear D. CDR3 length equals 14 residues. The V end was cut by 4 bases, the J end by 2 bases, with 12 bases between. Germline V gene lookup returns CDR1 PRHDT and CDR2 FYEKMQ (reference sequence). The chain's CDR3 is CASSSSHFPYEQYF. CDR3 sequence (DNA): TGTGCCAGCAGCTCCTCACACTTCCCCTACGAGCAGTACTTC.

The chain combines TRBV20-1 with TRBJ1-2, with D unresolved. This CDR3 has 13 amino acids. Trimming took 8 bases from V and 4 from J, leaving 17 bases between them. The V gene's germline CDR1 is DFQATT and CDR2 SNEGSKA (reference sequence). This CDR3 is CSTRQSPVYGYTF. The DNA of the CDR3 is TGCAGTACAAGACAATCCCCAGTCTATGGCTACACCTTC.

This clonotype was observed a few times. The CDR3 coding sequence is TGTGCCAGCAGCTCCTTAGGGGGCGCGGATTCACCCCTCCACTTT. Residues: CASSSLGGADSPLHF. The chain uses TRBV7-2 and TRBJ1-6; the match to TRBD1 covers 7 bases. V lost 4 bases, J lost 8 bases, and 8 bases stayed unmatched. CDR1 is SGHTA and CDR2 is FQGNSA in the germline V gene. The CDR3 runs 15 residues. Full variable domain (outside the CDR3, taken from reference TRBV7-2 and TRBJ1-6): GAGVSQSPSNKVTEKGKDVELRCDPISGHTALYWYRQSLGQGLEFLIYFQGNSAPDKSGLPSDRFSAERTGGSVSTLTIQRTQQEDSAVYLCASSSLGGADSPLHFGNGTRLTVT.

The genes are TRBV3-1 and TRBJ2-3; no definite D call. V was cut by 1 base and J by 1 base, with 12 bases left in between. This CDR3 region has 16 residues. Germline CDR1 is LGHDT and CDR2 is YNNKEL (reference sequence). The CDR3 DNA is TGTGCCAGCAGCCAAGCCGGACGGATGGGCACAGATACGCAGTATTTT. It specifies CASSQAGRMGTDTQYF.

For the CDR3, the DNA is TGCGCCAGCAGCTTGGTCCCCGGGGCTGGAGAGACCCAGTACTTC. Encoded protein: CASSLVPGAGETQYF. V is TRBV5-1 and J is TRBJ2-5, with D perhaps being TRBD1 or TRBD2 (5 bases each). Trimming pared 0 bases from V and 4 bases from J, leaving 13 bases between. Germline loops: CDR1 SGHRS, CDR2 YFSETQ. The CDR3 consists of 15 residues.

V gene TRBV5-1 combines with J gene TRBJ2-1; perhaps TRBD1 as D (6 bases). The V gene's germline CDR1 is SGHRS and CDR2 YFSETQ. There are 15 residues in the CDR3. The germline V and J ends were trimmed by 4 bases and 4 bases, with 15 bases remaining between them. CDR3 sequence reads: CASSPATGAYNEQFF. The CDR3 DNA sequence: TGCGCCAGCAGCCCAGCGACAGGAGCGTACAATGAGCAGTTCTTC.